The present T cell receptor beta chain was sequenced within a study of shared clonotypes between healthy human individuals. As for the study in general: Three CD4 naive, three CD4 memory, two CD8 naive and one CD8 memory plate were used per donor.

The donor population consisted of healthy HIV-negative adults with no recent acute infections or vaccinations. Measured with immunoSEQ multiplex PCR; TCRdb has only the in-frame clones, and not every one. The sample has around 2.3 million clones, 95% seen once. The CDR3 loop spans 14 amino acids. Germline-derived CDR1 and CDR2 are GTSNPN and SVGIG (reference sequence). V shed 0 bases and J shed 7 bases, with 15 bases lying between them. The sequenced material came from naive CD4+ T cells sorted from blood. Specified subset: CD45RA+ positively selected. The chain joins TRBV30 to TRBJ1-2; TRBD1 is a possible D gene (6 bases). The receptor's source is a man aged 18 to 29 in good health. The CDR3 loop reads CAWSVGRGKGGYTF. The CDR3 coding sequence is TGTGCCTGGAGTGTTGGGAGGGGGAAGGGTGGCTACACCTTC.